These 12 T cell receptor beta chains were all obtained from the same sample, sequenced in a study of monozygotic twins with inflammatory bowel disease. TCRdb reprocessed the 5' RACE reads; each CDR3 protein has one entry and no DNA is given. The repertoire shows fewer than 450,000 distinct CDR3 sequences; the top ten hold 2.5% to 3%. The specimen was blood. These receptors came from a human donor with ulcerative colitis or Crohn's disease, or a healthy co-twin of an affected twin (not recorded which).

The CDR3: CASSSAVRGGETQYF. The chain links TRBV7-2 to TRBJ2-5; the D call of TRBD1 rests on TCRdb alone, since no DNA is present to check it. The CDR3 extends over 15 amino acids. CDR1 and CDR2 (germline): SGHTA, FQGNSA.

The V gene is TRBV15, the J gene TRBJ1-5; with no DNA, the TCRdb D assignment of TRBD1 cannot be verified. There are 15 residues in the CDR3. Germline loops: CDR1 LNHNV, CDR2 YYDKDF (reference sequence). The CDR3: CATSSQGVGNQPQHF.

The rearrangement joins TRBV7-2 to TRBJ1-4. CDR1 SGHTA and CDR2 FQGNSA come from the germline V gene. This CDR3 has 15 residues. CDR3: CASSPPGRADEKLFF.

The chain joins TRBV5-1 to TRBJ2-7. Germline V CDR1 and CDR2: SGHRS, YFSETQ. The length of the CDR3 is 14 residues. CDR3 residues: CASSWGLQAYEQYF. Using reference TRBV5-1 and TRBJ2-7 for the parts outside the CDR3, the full variable domain is KAGVTQTPRYLIKTRGQQVTLSCSPISGHRSVSWYQQTPGQGLQFLFEYFSETQRNKGNFPGRFSGRQFSNSRSEMNVSTLELGDSALYLCASSWGLQAYEQYFGPGTRLTVT.

The chain couples TRBV7-3 to TRBJ2-3; the TCRdb D gene call, TRBD1, has no DNA to confirm it. This CDR3 region has 15 residues. CDR1 and CDR2 (germline): SGHTA, FQGTGA. CDR3 amino acids: CASSLAAGGRDTQYF.

The V gene is TRBV24-1, the J gene TRBJ2-5; the D call of TRBD1 rests on TCRdb alone, since no DNA is present to check it. Germline CDR1 KGHDR, CDR2 SFDVKD. The CDR3 sequence is 15 residues long. CDR3 region: CATSDTRGGGKTQYF.

The chain uses TRBV24-1 and TRBJ2-1. The germline CDR1 and CDR2 sequences are KGHDR and SFDVKD. This CDR3 spans 16 amino acids. CDR3 sequence: CATSERTADSYNEQFF.

This chain connects TRBV5-1 to TRBJ1-6; no DNA is available, so the TRBD1 call from TCRdb remains unchecked. This CDR3 region has 15 residues. CDR1 is SGHRS and CDR2 is YFSETQ in the germline V gene. The CDR3 region is CASSFQGGENSPLHF.

The V gene is TRBV7-8, the J gene TRBJ2-5; the TCRdb call, TRBD2, lacks DNA for checking. CDR1 SGHVS and CDR2 FQNEAQ come from the germline V gene. CDR3 length: 15 amino acids. CDR3 sequence: CASSLAEGLAETQYF.

The V gene is TRBV5-1, the J gene TRBJ2-1. This CDR3 region has 15 residues. Germline values: CDR1 SGHRS, CDR2 YFSETQ. CDR3 sequence reads: CASSLTFGEINEQFF.

The CDR3: CASSQARTTFYNEQFF. V gene TRBV3-1 combines with J gene TRBJ2-1; the D call of TRBD2 rests on TCRdb alone, since no DNA is present to check it. The CDR3 is 16 amino acids. Germline V gives CDR1 LGHDT, CDR2 YNNKEL (reference sequence).

V gene TRBV7-2 combines with J gene TRBJ1-5; without DNA, the TCRdb call of TRBD1 cannot be checked. Germline CDR1 and CDR2: SGHTA and FQGNSA. The CDR3 is 16 amino acids. CDR3: CASSLPPGQGARVQHF.